This is a list of T cell receptor beta chains from one sample in a study of long-term antiretroviral therapy in people with HIV. Sequencing used immunoSEQ multiplex PCR; TCRdb keeps in-frame clones, though not all of them. In the table there are 40,000 to 50,000 clones, approximately 94% of which are singletons. Material: unsorted PBMCs, obtained roughly 9.5 years after starting antiretroviral therapy. The receptor set was obtained from a man between 25 and 39 years old with HIV. Each CDR3 is given with its conserved first and last residue. Each record gives: V gene, clone size, J gene, D gene, CDR3 DNA, CDR3 protein. A D gene is named only where the DNA matches it firmly. Rows may omit the clone size; those that give it use once, few, many or a size class.

>TRBV5-8|-|TRBJ2-5|TRBD2
TGTGCCAGCAGCTTCGTCCGGGCTAGCGGGGATCCCGGAGGGACCCAGTACTTC
CASSFVRASGDPGGTQYF
>TRBV7-6|-|TRBJ1-3|-
TGTGCCAGCAGCTTCACGGCAGGGACCTCTGGAAACACCATATATTTT
CASSFTAGTSGNTIYF
>TRBV4-1|-|TRBJ1-6|-
TGCGCCAGCAGCCAAGATCGGGGCAGCTCGAACTCAGGACCCCTCCACTTT
CASSQDRGSSNSGPLHF
>TRBV2|-|TRBJ1-1|-
TGTGCCAGCAGCACCTCGGGCAGGGCGAACACTGAAGCTTTCTTT
CASSTSGRANTEAFF
>TRBV10-2|-|TRBJ2-1|TRBD2
TGCGCCAGCATTGGGACTAGCGGGGGGGGTGAGCAGTTCTTC
CASIGTSGGGEQFF
>TRBV2|-|TRBJ2-7|-
TGTGCCAGTTCACGATTGGGCGCCTCCTACGAGCAGTACTTC
CASSRLGASYEQYF
>TRBV6-1|few|TRBJ2-1|TRBD2
TGTGCCAGCAGTGAGACTAGCGGGGGGTACAATGAGCAGTTCTTC
CASSETSGGYNEQFF
>TRBV28|-|TRBJ2-3|TRBD2
TGTGCCATACAACTAGCGGGGGAGGAGGATACGCAGTATTTT
CAIQLAGEEDTQYF
>TRBV5-1|-|TRBJ1-6|-
TGCGCCAGCAACCCAACAGGGAAAGTTGACTATAATTCACCCCTCCACTTT
CASNPTGKVDYNSPLHF
>TRBV2|-|TRBJ2-2|-
TGTGCCAGCAGTGTGACATCTCCGAACACCGGGGAGCTGTTTTTT
CASSVTSPNTGELFF
>TRBV6-5|once|TRBJ1-1|-
TGTGCCAGCAGCGAGAACGCCGGGCATGCTTTCTTT
CASSENAGHAFF
>TRBV6-1|-|TRBJ1-2|-
TGTGCCAGCAGTGAAGGGACGGTAAACTATGGCTACACCTTC
CASSEGTVNYGYTF
>TRBV4-1|few|TRBJ2-7|TRBD1
TGCGCCAGCAGCCAAGCAGGTAAAGGGGGCCTTAAGCAGTACTTC
CASSQAGKGGLKQYF
>TRBV7-2|-|TRBJ2-3|TRBD2
TGTGCCAGCAGCTTAGTCGCGGGGGGGCTCACAGATACGCAGTATTTT
CASSLVAGGLTDTQYF
>TRBV5-1|once|TRBJ2-2|TRBD1
TGCGCCAGCAGCCCGGGGACAGGGAAATCCGGGGAGCTGTTTTTT
CASSPGTGKSGELFF
>TRBV4-1|-|TRBJ1-1|-
TGCGCCAGCAGCCATATGCAGGGGACTTTCTTT
CASSHMQGTFF
>TRBV7-3|-|TRBJ2-3|-
TGTGCCAGCAGCACCCGGGACGGAGTAACAGATACGCAGTATTTT
CASSTRDGVTDTQYF
>TRBV11-2|-|TRBJ1-2|TRBD1
TGTGCCAGCAGCTTAGATCGTGGGACAGGGAATACCTTC
CASSLDRGTGNTF
>TRBV19|-|TRBJ2-5|TRBD2
TGTGCCAGTAGTATAAACCGGCGGGAGACCCTCCAAGAGACCCAGTACTTC
CASSINRRETLQETQYF
>TRBV11-2|-|TRBJ2-3|TRBD2
TGTGCCAGCAGCTTGGGACGGAGCGGGGGGGCCTTAGGAACAGATACGCAGTATTTT
CASSLGRSGGALGTDTQYF